The clone carrying this T cell receptor (beta chain) was counted at least ten times. This sample was included in a study of T-cell reconstitution after alpha-beta-depleted transplantation in children. For TCRbeta, the library was prepared with unique molecular identifiers. TCRdb re-analysed the PCR reads in MiXCR, keeping a single row per CDR3 protein. The sample has some 390,000 distinct CDR3 sequences, approximately 20% seen once; the top ten hold 3.5% to 4%. The CDR3 loop spans 14 amino acids. Between the trimmed V and J ends, which lost 2 bases and 4 bases, there was a span of 9 bases. This TCR was recovered from a human donor who donated a stem cell graft to a child with acute myeloid leukemia. Sequenced material: PBMCs from the stem cell graft donor, taken from the stem cell graft. The chain carries TRBV12-3 or TRBV12-4 and TRBJ2-1; D unclear. The CDR3 sequence: CASSLPQQYNEQFF. The DNA of the CDR3 is TGTGCCAGCAGTTTACCCCAGCAATACAATGAGCAGTTCTTC.